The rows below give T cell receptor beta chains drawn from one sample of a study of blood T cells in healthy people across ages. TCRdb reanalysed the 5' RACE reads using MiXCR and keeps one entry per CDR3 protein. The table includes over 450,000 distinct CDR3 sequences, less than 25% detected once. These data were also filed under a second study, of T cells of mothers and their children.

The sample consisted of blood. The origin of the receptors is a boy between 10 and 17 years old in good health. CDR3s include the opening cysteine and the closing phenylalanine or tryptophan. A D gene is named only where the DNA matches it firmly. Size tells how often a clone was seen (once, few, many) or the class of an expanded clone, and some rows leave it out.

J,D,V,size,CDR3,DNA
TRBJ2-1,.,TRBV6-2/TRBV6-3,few,CASRTNPQAFADNEQFF,TGTGCCAGCAGGACAAACCCGCAGGCTTTTGCGGACAATGAGCAGTTCTTC
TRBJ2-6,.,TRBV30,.,CAWSVLASSGANVLTF,TGTGCCTGGAGTGTACTTGCAAGCTCTGGGGCCAACGTCCTGACTTTC
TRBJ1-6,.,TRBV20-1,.,CSASRRNDSPLHF,TGCAGTGCTAGCAGACGAAACGATTCACCCCTCCACTTT
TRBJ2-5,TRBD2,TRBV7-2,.,CASSFGGIAGPQETQYF,TGTGCCAGCAGCTTCGGTGGGATAGCGGGTCCCCAAGAGACCCAGTACTTC
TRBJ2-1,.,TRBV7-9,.,CASSPPWSSYNEQFF,TGTGCCAGCTCACCCCCATGGAGCTCCTACAATGAGCAGTTCTTC
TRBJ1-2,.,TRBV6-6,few,CASSPDTYYGYTF,TGTGCCAGCAGCCCAGACACCTACTATGGCTACACCTTC
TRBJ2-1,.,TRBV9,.,CASSARGMDEQFF,TGTGCCAGCAGCGCAAGGGGGATGGATGAGCAGTTCTTC
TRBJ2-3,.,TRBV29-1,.,CSVGTGVGYF,TGCAGCGTTGGGACCGGAGTTGGGTATTTT
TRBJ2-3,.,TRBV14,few,CASSQVVGPQYF,TGTGCCAGCAGCCAAGTGGTGGGGCCGCAGTATTTT
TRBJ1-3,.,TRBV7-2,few,CASSSPGTSPISSGNTIYF,TGTGCCAGCAGCTCCCCCGGGACTTCCCCGATTAGCTCTGGAAACACCATATATTTT
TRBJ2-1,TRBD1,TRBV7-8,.,CASSLSQGVYDEQFF,TGTGCCAGCAGCTTGTCTCAGGGGGTATACGATGAGCAGTTCTTC
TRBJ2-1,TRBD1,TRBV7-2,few,CASSDRGAGNEQFF,TGTGCCAGCAGCGACAGGGGCGCGGGCAATGAGCAGTTCTTC
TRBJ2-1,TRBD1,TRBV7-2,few,CASSLAPGQGVDEQFF,TGTGCCAGCAGCTTAGCGCCGGGACAGGGGGTGGATGAGCAGTTCTTC
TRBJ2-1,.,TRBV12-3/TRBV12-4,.,CASSAAASLSYNEQFF,TGTGCCAGCAGTGCTGCTGCTTCTCTCTCCTACAATGAGCAGTTCTTC
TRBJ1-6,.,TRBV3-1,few,CACRQDSELSSYNSPLHF,TGTGCCTGCAGACAGGACAGTGAACTAAGCTCCTATAATTCACCCCTCCACTTT
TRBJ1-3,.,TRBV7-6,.,CASSASRNFGNTIYF,TGTGCCAGCAGCGCCTCCCGAAATTTTGGAAACACCATATATTTT
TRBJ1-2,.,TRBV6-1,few,CASSIRHDYYGYTF,TGTGCCAGCAGTATCCGACACGACTACTATGGCTACACCTTC
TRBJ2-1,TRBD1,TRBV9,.,CASSTRTGARDNEQFF,TGTGCCAGCAGCACGCGGACAGGGGCCCGAGACAATGAGCAGTTCTTC
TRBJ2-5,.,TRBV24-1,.,CATSDHTGSKETQYF,TGTGCCACCAGTGATCATACAGGGTCCAAAGAGACCCAGTACTTC
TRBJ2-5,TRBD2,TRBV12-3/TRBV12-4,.,CASSWTSGEQETQYF,TGTGCCAGCAGTTGGACTAGCGGGGAGCAAGAGACCCAGTACTTC
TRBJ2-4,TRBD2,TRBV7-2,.,CASSSTSGRAKNIQYF,TGTGCCAGCAGCTCTACCAGCGGGAGGGCCAAAAACATTCAGTACTTC
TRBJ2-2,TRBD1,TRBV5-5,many,CASSLQGAVTGELFF,TGTGCCAGCAGCCTTCAGGGGGCAGTCACCGGGGAGCTGTTTTTT
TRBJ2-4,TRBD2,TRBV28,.,CASSGRGDNIQYF,TGTGCCAGCAGCGGGAGGGGGGATAACATTCAGTACTTC
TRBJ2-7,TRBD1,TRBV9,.,CASSAQTGGGSEQYF,TGTGCCAGCAGCGCCCAGACAGGGGGCGGTTCCGAGCAGTACTTC
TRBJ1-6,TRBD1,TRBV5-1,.,CASSDRDRGNSPLHF,TGCGCCAGCAGCGACCGGGACAGGGGGAATTCACCCCTCCACTTT
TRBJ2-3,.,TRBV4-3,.,CASSQGFARDTQYF,TGCGCCAGCAGCCAAGGGTTCGCTAGAGATACGCAGTATTTT
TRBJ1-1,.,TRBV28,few,CASSFQGLPNTEAFF,TGTGCCAGCAGTTTCCAGGGGTTACCGAACACTGAAGCTTTCTTT
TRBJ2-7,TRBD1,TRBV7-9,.,CASSPGQGPDEQYF,TGTGCCAGCAGCCCGGGACAGGGCCCAGACGAGCAGTACTTC
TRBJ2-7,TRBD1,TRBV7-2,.,CASSLEGTGRSYEQYF,TGTGCCAGCAGCTTAGAGGGGACAGGGCGATCCTACGAGCAGTACTTC
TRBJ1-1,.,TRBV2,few,CASSFRNLNTEAFF,TGTGCCAGCAGCTTCAGGAACCTGAACACTGAAGCTTTCTTT
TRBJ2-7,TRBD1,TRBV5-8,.,CASRQRGGSEGYEQYF,TGTGCCAGCAGGCAAAGAGGGGGCTCCGAAGGATACGAGCAGTACTTC
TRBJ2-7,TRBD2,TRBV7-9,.,CASSVPGLAGVSYEQYF,TGTGCCAGCAGCGTCCCGGGACTAGCGGGGGTTTCCTACGAGCAGTACTTC
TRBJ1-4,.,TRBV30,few,CAWSALGEKLFF,TGTGCCTGGAGTGCCCTGGGGGAAAAACTGTTTTTT
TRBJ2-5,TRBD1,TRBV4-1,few,CASSQPGTGGQETQYF,TGCGCCAGCAGCCAACCTGGGACAGGAGGGCAAGAGACCCAGTACTTC
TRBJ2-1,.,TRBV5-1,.,CASSLLTGRSYNEQFF,TGCGCCAGCAGCTTACTTACGGGAAGGTCCTACAATGAGCAGTTCTTC
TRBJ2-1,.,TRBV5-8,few,CASSPMTGSWGDEQFF,TGTGCCAGCAGCCCGATGACAGGCTCCTGGGGCGATGAGCAGTTCTTC
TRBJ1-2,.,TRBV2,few,CASRPGHNYGYTF,TGTGCCAGCAGGCCCGGACATAATTATGGCTACACCTTC
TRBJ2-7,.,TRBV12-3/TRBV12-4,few,CASSLRTGIYYEQYF,TGTGCCAGCAGTTTACGCACAGGAATATACTACGAGCAGTACTTC
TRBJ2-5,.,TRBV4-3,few,CASSQDASTYETQYF,TGCGCCAGCAGCCAAGATGCCAGTACCTATGAGACCCAGTACTTC
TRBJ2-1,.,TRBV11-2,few,CASRSPGGGSYEQYF,TGTGCCAGCAGGAGTCCGGGGGGCGGCTCCTACGAGCAGTATTTC
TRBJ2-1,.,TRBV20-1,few,CSAPTGRVNEQFF,TGCAGTGCTCCAACCGGGCGGGTTAATGAGCAGTTCTTC
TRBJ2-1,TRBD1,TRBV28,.,CASTLQYRGAADEQFF,TGTGCCAGCACCCTCCAATACAGGGGGGCAGCGGATGAGCAGTTCTTC
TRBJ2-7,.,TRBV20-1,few,CSARGGLSYEQYF,TGCAGTGCTAGGGGGGGCTTGTCCTACGAGCAGTACTTC
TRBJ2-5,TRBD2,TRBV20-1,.,CSANTGTSGPQETQYF,TGCAGTGCTAACACCGGGACTAGCGGTCCACAAGAGACCCAGTACTTC
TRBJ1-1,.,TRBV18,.,CASSFVDRKNTEAFF,TGTGCCAGCTCCTTTGTGGACAGAAAGAACACTGAAGCTTTCTTT
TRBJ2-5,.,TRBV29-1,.,CSVEGPTGTQYF,TGCAGCGTTGAAGGCCCGACCGGGACCCAGTACTTC
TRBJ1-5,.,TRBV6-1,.,CASSRDGLSNQPQHF,TGTGCCAGCAGCAGGGATGGGCTTAGCAATCAGCCCCAGCATTTT
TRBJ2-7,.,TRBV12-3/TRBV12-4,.,CASSLELPRSSEQYF,TGTGCCAGCAGTTTGGAGCTCCCCCGTTCCTCCGAGCAGTACTTC
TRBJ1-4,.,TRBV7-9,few,CASSKGTDFKGNEKLFF,TGTGCCAGCAGCAAGGGGACTGATTTCAAGGGTAATGAAAAACTGTTTTTT
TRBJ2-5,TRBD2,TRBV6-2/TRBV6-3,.,CASSYRAGGPQETQYF,TGTGCCAGCAGTTATAGAGCGGGGGGGCCCCAAGAGACCCAGTACTTC
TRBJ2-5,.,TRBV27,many,CASSSRRGVMVEETQYF,TGTGCCAGCAGCTCACGGCGAGGGGTCATGGTGGAGGAGACCCAGTACTTC
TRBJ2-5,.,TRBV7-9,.,CASSLVPDGRVTQYF,TGTGCCAGCAGCTTAGTGCCCGACGGAAGGGTAACCCAGTACTTC
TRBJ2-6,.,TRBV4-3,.,CASSHELRGFSGANVLTF,TGCGCCAGCAGCCACGAGCTCAGGGGTTTCTCTGGGGCCAACGTCCTGACTTTC
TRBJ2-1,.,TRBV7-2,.,CASSLGGVTYNEQFF,TGTGCCAGCAGCTTAGGAGGGGTAACCTACAATGAGCAGTTCTTC
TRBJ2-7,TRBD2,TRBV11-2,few,CASSLEWRGAYEQYF,TGTGCCAGCAGCTTAGAGTGGCGGGGGGCCTACGAGCAGTACTTC
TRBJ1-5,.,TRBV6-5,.,CASSYSPGQPQHF,TGTGCCAGCAGTTACTCCCCGGGTCAGCCCCAGCATTTT
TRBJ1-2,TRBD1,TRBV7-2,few,CASSLAGQGTHGYTF,TGTGCCAGCAGCTTAGCGGGACAGGGGACCCATGGCTACACCTTC
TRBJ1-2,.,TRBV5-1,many,CASSLEAGNYGYTF,TGCGCCAGCAGCTTGGAGGCGGGGAACTATGGCTACACCTTC
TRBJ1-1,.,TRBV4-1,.,CASSLGLTNTEAFF,TGCGCCAGCAGCCTGGGACTTACGAACACTGAAGCTTTCTTT
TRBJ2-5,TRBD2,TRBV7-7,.,CASSAGLAGVSETQYF,TGTGCTAGCAGCGCGGGACTAGCGGGAGTCTCTGAGACCCAGTACTTC